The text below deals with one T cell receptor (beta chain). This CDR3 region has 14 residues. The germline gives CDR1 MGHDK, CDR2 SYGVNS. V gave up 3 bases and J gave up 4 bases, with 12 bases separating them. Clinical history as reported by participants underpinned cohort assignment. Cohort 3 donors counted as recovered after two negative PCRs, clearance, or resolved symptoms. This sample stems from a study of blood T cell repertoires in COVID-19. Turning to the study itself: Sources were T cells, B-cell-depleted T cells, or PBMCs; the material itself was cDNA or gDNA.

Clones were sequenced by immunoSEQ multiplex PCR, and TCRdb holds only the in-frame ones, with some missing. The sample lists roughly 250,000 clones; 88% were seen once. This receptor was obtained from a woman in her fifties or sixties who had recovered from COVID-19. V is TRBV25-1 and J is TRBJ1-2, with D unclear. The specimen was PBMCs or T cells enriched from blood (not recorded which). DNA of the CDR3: TGTGCCAGCAGTGAGCGAACGGCGGTCTATGGCTACACCTTC. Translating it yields CASSERTAVYGYTF.